This T cell receptor (beta chain) originates from a study of blood T cells in healthy people across ages. It was with a sample-barcoded 5' primer and a J-beta primer mix that a second PCR of roughly 6 to 12 cycles was run. In TCRdb, the 5' RACE reads were re-called with MiXCR into one record per CDR3 protein. The sample has over a million distinct CDR3 sequences, around 40% seen once. The CDR3 length is 15 residues. The V gene's germline CDR1 is MNHNS and CDR2 SASEGT. In the case of this clonotype: One junction end disagrees with the germline gene, perhaps due to a read error.

The rearrangement uses TRBV6-1 and TRBJ2-7; TRBD2 agrees at 7 bases. Sequenced input: blood. This TCR was recovered from a woman between 18 and 29 years old in good health. The CDR3 DNA reads TGTGCCAGCAGTGATGGGGGAGGGACCTCCTACGAGCGGTACTTC. This codes for CASSDGGGTSYERYF.